This TCR beta chain was observed in a study of shared clonotypes between healthy human individuals. Study-wide results and caveats: It was the non-shared clonotypes that had lower generation probabilities than clonotypes shared by all four donors. Sharing across four donors was seen in 4.5% to 6.5% of naive CD4 clonotypes.

About this clone itself: Its target is unknown.

Investigators divided CD4+ cells into CD45RA+ naive and CD45RA-negative memory subsets. The assay was carried out at the deep level. Sequencing used immunoSEQ multiplex PCR; TCRdb keeps in-frame clones, though not all of them. The sample contains about 1 million clones, approximately 70% of which appear only once. Germline V lookup: CDR1 GTSNPN, CDR2 SVGIG (reference sequence). Trimming left V 3 bases short and J 2 bases short, with 10 bases between. The CDR3 contains 13 residues. The sequence was collected from a man younger than 35 in good health. The sequenced sample was memory CD4+ T cells sorted from blood. Stated subset: CD45RA-negative fraction. The V and J genes are TRBV30 and TRBJ1-2, with unresolved D. The CDR3 sequence is CAWRRFQNYGYTF. In DNA, the CDR3 is TGTGCCTGGAGGCGGTTTCAAAACTATGGCTACACCTTC. The variable domain in full, with the rest retrieved from reference TRBV30 and TRBJ1-2, is SQTIHQWPATLVQPVGSPLSLECTVEGTSNPNLYWYRQAAGRGLQLLFYSVGIGQISSEVPQNLSASRPQDRQFILSSKKLLLSDSGFYLCAWRRFQNYGYTFGSGTRLTVV.